One sample yielded the 5 T cell receptor beta chains listed below, sequenced in a study of blood T cell repertoires in COVID-19. The protocol was immunoSEQ multiplex PCR, while the TCRdb copy is restricted to in-frame clones and leaves out a portion. The sample has 200,000 to 300,000 clones, 80% to 90% seen once; the top ten hold roughly 2%. The sequencing sample was made of peripheral blood. All receptors derive from a man in his thirties or forties with active or convalescent COVID-19.

This rearrangement joins TRBV10-1 to TRBJ1-1; 9 nucleotides match TRBD1. The germline CDR1 and CDR2 sequences are WNHNN and SYGVQD (reference sequence). Trimming cost V 4 bases and J 9 bases; bases outside gene matches: 6. CDR3 length: 13 residues. In DNA form, the CDR3 reads TGCGCCAGCAGTGCCGGGACAGGGATTCAAGCTTTCTTT. Amino acid sequence: CASSAGTGIQAFF.

V is TRBV12-2 and J is TRBJ2-5; the table's D call TRBD2 went unverified against the DNA. TRBV12-2 is assigned pseudogene status. This CDR3 has 16 residues. The CDR3 protein is CASRLPLVATWGVQYF. CDR3 nucleotide sequence: TGTGCAAGTCGCCTACCGTTGGTGGCTACATGGGGGGTCCAGTACTTC.

V is TRBV27 and J is TRBJ1-1; the D is unclear. The CDR3 is 15 residues long. Trimming cost V 7 bases and J 0 bases, with 15 bases left between them. Germline V gene lookup returns CDR1 MNHEY and CDR2 SMNVEV (reference sequence). For the CDR3, the DNA is TGTGCCAGCATAGGGTTTGAGGGCATGAACACTGAAGCTTTCTTT. Protein sequence: CASIGFEGMNTEAFF.

V and J are TRBV27 and TRBJ1-4, with D uncertain. Trimming stripped 6 bases from V and 6 bases from J, with 11 bases between. This CDR3 contains 13 residues. CDR1 and CDR2 from the germline V gene are MNHEY and SMNVEV (reference sequence). The CDR3 loop reads CASRRSGDEKLFF. The CDR3 DNA sequence: TGTGCCAGCAGACGCTCCGGGGATGAAAAACTGTTTTTT.

The chain is built from TRBV13 and TRBJ1-3; 7 bases are a match to TRBD1. CDR3 size: 15 residues. CDR1 and CDR2 from the germline V gene are PRHDT and FYEKMQ (reference sequence). Unmatched junction bases numbered 4, after V lost 5 bases and J lost 0 bases. The CDR3 sequence is CASSGQVRSGNTIYF. CDR3 coding DNA: TGTGCCAGCAGCGGACAGGTTCGCTCTGGAAACACCATATATTTT. Variable domain in full (rest from reference TRBV13 and TRBJ1-3): AAGVIQSPRHLIKEKRETATLKCYPIPRHDTVYWYQQGPGQDPQFLISFYEKMQSDKGSIPDRFSAQQFSDYHSELNMSSLELGDSALYFCASSGQVRSGNTIYFGEGSWLTVV.